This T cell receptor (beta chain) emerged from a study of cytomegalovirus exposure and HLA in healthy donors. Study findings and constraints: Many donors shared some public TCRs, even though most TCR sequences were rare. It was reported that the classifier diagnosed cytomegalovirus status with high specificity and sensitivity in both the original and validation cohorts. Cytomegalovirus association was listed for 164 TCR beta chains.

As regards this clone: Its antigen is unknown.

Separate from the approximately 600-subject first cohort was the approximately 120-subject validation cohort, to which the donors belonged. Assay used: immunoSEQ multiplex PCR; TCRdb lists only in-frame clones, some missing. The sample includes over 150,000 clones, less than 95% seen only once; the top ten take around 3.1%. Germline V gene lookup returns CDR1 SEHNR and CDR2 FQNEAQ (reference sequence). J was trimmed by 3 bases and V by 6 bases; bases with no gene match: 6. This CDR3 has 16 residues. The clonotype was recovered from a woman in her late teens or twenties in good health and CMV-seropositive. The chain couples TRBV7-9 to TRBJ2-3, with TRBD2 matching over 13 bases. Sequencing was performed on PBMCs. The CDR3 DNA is TGTGCCAGCAGTCTCGGGACTAGCGGGGTAACAGATACGCAGTATTTT. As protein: CASSLGTSGVTDTQYF.